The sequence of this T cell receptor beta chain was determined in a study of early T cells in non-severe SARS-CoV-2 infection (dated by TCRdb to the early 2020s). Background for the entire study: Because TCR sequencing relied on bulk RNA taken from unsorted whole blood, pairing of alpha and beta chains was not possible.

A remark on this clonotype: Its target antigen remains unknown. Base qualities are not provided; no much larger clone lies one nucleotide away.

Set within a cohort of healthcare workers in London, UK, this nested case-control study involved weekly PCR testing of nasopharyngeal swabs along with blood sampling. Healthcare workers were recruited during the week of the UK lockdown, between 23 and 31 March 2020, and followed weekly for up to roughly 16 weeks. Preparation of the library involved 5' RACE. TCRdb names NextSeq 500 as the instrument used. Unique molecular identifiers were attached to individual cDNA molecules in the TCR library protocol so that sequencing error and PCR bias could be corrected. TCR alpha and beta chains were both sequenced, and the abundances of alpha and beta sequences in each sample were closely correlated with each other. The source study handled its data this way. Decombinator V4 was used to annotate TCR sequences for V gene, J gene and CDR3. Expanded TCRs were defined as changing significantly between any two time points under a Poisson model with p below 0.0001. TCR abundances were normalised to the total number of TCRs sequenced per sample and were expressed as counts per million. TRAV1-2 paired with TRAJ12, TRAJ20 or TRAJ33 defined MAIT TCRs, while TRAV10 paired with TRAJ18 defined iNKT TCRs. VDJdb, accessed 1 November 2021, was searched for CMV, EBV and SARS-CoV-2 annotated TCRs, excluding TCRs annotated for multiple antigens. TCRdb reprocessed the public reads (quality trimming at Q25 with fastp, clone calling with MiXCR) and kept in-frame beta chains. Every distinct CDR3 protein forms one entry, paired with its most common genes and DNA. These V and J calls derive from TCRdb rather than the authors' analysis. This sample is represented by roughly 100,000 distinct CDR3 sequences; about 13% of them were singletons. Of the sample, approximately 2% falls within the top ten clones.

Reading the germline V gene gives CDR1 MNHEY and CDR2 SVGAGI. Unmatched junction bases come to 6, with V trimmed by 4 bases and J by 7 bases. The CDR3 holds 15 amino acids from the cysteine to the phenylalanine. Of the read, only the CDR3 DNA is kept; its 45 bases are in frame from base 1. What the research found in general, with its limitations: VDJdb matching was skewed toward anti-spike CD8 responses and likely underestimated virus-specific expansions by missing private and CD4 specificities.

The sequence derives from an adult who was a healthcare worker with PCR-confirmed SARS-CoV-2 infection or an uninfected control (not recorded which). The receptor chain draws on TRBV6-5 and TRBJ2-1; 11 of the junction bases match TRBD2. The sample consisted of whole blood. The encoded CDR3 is CASSLKTSGVNEQFF. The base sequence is TGTGCCAGCAGTTTAAAGACTAGCGGGGTAAATGAGCAGTTCTTC.